This is a list of T cell receptor beta chains from one sample in a study of shared clonotypes between healthy human individuals. The protocol was immunoSEQ multiplex PCR, while the TCRdb copy is restricted to in-frame clones and leaves out a portion. This table has tens of thousands of clones, 50% to 70% appearing once. The sample was memory CD8+ T cells sorted from blood. The receptors shown here come from a man aged 30 to 39 in good health. Both conserved end residues are part of each CDR3. D genes are given only for firm matches. The listing skips clone size in some rows; elsewhere it reads once, few, many or a size class.

D gene: NA
clone size: NA
J gene: TRBJ1-2
V gene: TRBV6-6
CDR3 protein: CASRWENYGYTF
CDR3 DNA: TGTGCCAGCAGGTGGGAAAACTATGGCTACACCTTC

D gene: NA
clone size: once
J gene: TRBJ1-2
V gene: TRBV7-9
CDR3 protein: CASRGPGHTNYGYTF
CDR3 DNA: TGTGCCAGCAGGGGCCCGGGACATACTAACTATGGCTACACCTTC

D gene: NA
clone size: few
J gene: TRBJ2-1
V gene: TRBV27
CDR3 protein: CASSPRQDHYNEQFF
CDR3 DNA: TGTGCCAGCAGTCCCCGTCAGGACCACTACAATGAGCAGTTCTTC

D gene: TRBD2
clone size: NA
J gene: TRBJ2-7
V gene: TRBV5-4
CDR3 protein: CASTGLAGSYEQYF
CDR3 DNA: TGTGCCAGCACCGGACTAGCGGGATCCTACGAGCAGTACTTC

D gene: TRBD2
clone size: few
J gene: TRBJ2-1
V gene: TRBV7-9
CDR3 protein: CASSSGSLIYEQFF
CDR3 DNA: TGTGCCAGCTCAAGCGGGAGTCTTATTTATGAGCAGTTCTTC

D gene: NA
clone size: NA
J gene: TRBJ1-4
V gene: TRBV29-1
CDR3 protein: CSVLKSTNEKLFF
CDR3 DNA: TGCAGCGTACTGAAATCAACTAATGAAAAACTGTTTTTT

D gene: NA
clone size: NA
J gene: TRBJ2-2
V gene: TRBV19
CDR3 protein: CASSGTDGELFF
CDR3 DNA: TGTGCCAGTAGTGGGACTGACGGGGAGCTGTTTTTT

D gene: TRBD2
clone size: NA
J gene: TRBJ2-7
V gene: TRBV2
CDR3 protein: CASSMIAGGPQPAEQYF
CDR3 DNA: TGTGCCAGCAGCATGATAGCGGGAGGGCCCCAACCGGCCGAGCAGTACTTC

D gene: NA
clone size: NA
J gene: TRBJ2-3
V gene: TRBV25-1
CDR3 protein: CASSRADHTDTQYF
CDR3 DNA: TGTGCCAGCAGTCGGGCAGACCACACAGATACGCAGTATTTT

D gene: NA
clone size: NA
J gene: TRBJ2-3
V gene: TRBV2
CDR3 protein: CASLKARESADTQYF
CDR3 DNA: TGTGCCAGCTTAAAAGCCCGGGAAAGTGCAGATACGCAGTATTTT

D gene: TRBD1
clone size: NA
J gene: TRBJ1-2
V gene: TRBV27
CDR3 protein: CASSRKGSGGYTF
CDR3 DNA: TGTGCCAGCAGTAGAAAGGGGTCAGGGGGGTACACCTTC

D gene: NA
clone size: NA
J gene: TRBJ2-3
V gene: TRBV27
CDR3 protein: CARILGRYF
CDR3 DNA: TGTGCCAGAATCCTGGGGCGGTATTTT

D gene: NA
clone size: few
J gene: TRBJ2-7
V gene: TRBV10-1
CDR3 protein: CASSEWGAEQYF
CDR3 DNA: TGCGCCAGCAGTGAGTGGGGGGCCGAGCAGTACTTC

D gene: TRBD1
clone size: NA
J gene: TRBJ2-5
V gene: TRBV7-8
CDR3 protein: CASSGWDRGIETQYF
CDR3 DNA: TGTGCCAGCAGCGGCTGGGACAGGGGGATTGAGACCCAGTACTTC

D gene: TRBD2
clone size: NA
J gene: TRBJ2-7
V gene: TRBV27
CDR3 protein: CASGGGMNEQYF
CDR3 DNA: TGTGCCAGTGGGGGAGGGATGAACGAGCAGTACTTC

D gene: NA
clone size: NA
J gene: TRBJ2-7
V gene: TRBV27
CDR3 protein: CASSLSTTYEQYF
CDR3 DNA: TGTGCCAGCAGTTTATCGACTACCTACGAGCAGTACTTC

D gene: NA
clone size: NA
J gene: TRBJ1-3
V gene: TRBV6-6
CDR3 protein: CASSYSRESSGNTIYF
CDR3 DNA: TGTGCCAGCAGTTACTCCAGGGAGAGCTCTGGAAACACCATATATTTT

D gene: NA
clone size: NA
J gene: TRBJ1-5
V gene: TRBV7-9
CDR3 protein: CASSTWTARQPQHF
CDR3 DNA: TGTGCCAGCAGCACTTGGACAGCCCGTCAGCCCCAGCATTTT

D gene: NA
clone size: NA
J gene: TRBJ2-7
V gene: TRBV10-2
CDR3 protein: CATGLGWSYEQYF
CDR3 DNA: TGCGCCACCGGACTGGGGTGGTCCTACGAGCAGTACTTC

D gene: TRBD2
clone size: NA
J gene: TRBJ2-3
V gene: TRBV7-8
CDR3 protein: CASSLLAGGNTDTQYF
CDR3 DNA: TGTGCCAGCAGCTTACTAGCGGGAGGGAACACAGATACGCAGTATTTT

D gene: NA
clone size: once
J gene: TRBJ2-1
V gene: TRBV6-5
CDR3 protein: CASTQGSSYNEQFF
CDR3 DNA: TGTGCCAGCACTCAGGGTAGCTCCTACAATGAGCAGTTCTTC

D gene: NA
clone size: NA
J gene: TRBJ2-5
V gene: TRBV5-4
CDR3 protein: CASSLNNGETQYF
CDR3 DNA: TGTGCCAGCAGCTTGAATAACGGGGAGACCCAGTACTTC

D gene: NA
clone size: NA
J gene: TRBJ2-1
V gene: TRBV19
CDR3 protein: CASSIAGNEQFF
CDR3 DNA: TGTGCCAGTAGTATAGCAGGGAATGAGCAGTTCTTC

D gene: NA
clone size: NA
J gene: TRBJ2-1
V gene: TRBV5-1
CDR3 protein: CASSPSHLDDGYNEQFF
CDR3 DNA: TGCGCCAGCAGCCCGTCCCATCTAGACGACGGCTACAATGAGCAGTTCTTC

D gene: NA
clone size: NA
J gene: TRBJ2-3
V gene: TRBV6-4
CDR3 protein: CASSDSLPPDTQYF
CDR3 DNA: TGTGCCAGCAGTGACTCCTTGCCCCCAGATACGCAGTATTTT

D gene: TRBD1
clone size: few
J gene: TRBJ2-2
V gene: TRBV23-1
CDR3 protein: CASSQSERDRGLNTGELFF
CDR3 DNA: TGCGCCAGCAGTCAATCAGAGCGGGACAGGGGGCTGAACACCGGGGAGCTGTTTTTT

D gene: TRBD1
clone size: NA
J gene: TRBJ2-1
V gene: TRBV7-9
CDR3 protein: CASSPGTGDSYNEQFF
CDR3 DNA: TGTGCCAGCAGCCCCGGGACAGGGGACTCCTACAATGAGCAGTTCTTC

D gene: TRBD1
clone size: NA
J gene: TRBJ2-6
V gene: TRBV23-1
CDR3 protein: CASSKGQGQTSGANVLTF
CDR3 DNA: TGCGCCAGCAGTAAAGGACAGGGCCAGACCTCTGGGGCCAACGTCCTGACTTTC

D gene: NA
clone size: many
J gene: TRBJ1-2
V gene: TRBV6-1
CDR3 protein: CASSEVAGAPVGYTF
CDR3 DNA: TGTGCCAGCAGTGAAGTAGCAGGGGCCCCTGTCGGCTACACCTTC

D gene: TRBD1
clone size: NA
J gene: TRBJ2-7
V gene: TRBV7-9
CDR3 protein: CASSLDRGLSREQYF
CDR3 DNA: TGTGCCAGCAGCCTCGACAGGGGGCTTTCGCGGGAGCAGTACTTC

D gene: TRBD1
clone size: many
J gene: TRBJ2-5
V gene: TRBV7-2
CDR3 protein: CASSIVGQQETQYF
CDR3 DNA: TGTGCCAGCAGCATAGTGGGACAGCAAGAGACCCAGTACTTC

D gene: TRBD2
clone size: many
J gene: TRBJ2-3
V gene: TRBV27
CDR3 protein: CASGRPTDTQYF
CDR3 DNA: TGCGCGAGCGGGAGACCCACAGATACGCAGTATTTT

D gene: NA
clone size: NA
J gene: TRBJ2-7
V gene: TRBV28
CDR3 protein: CASSYNRAYEQYF
CDR3 DNA: TGTGCCAGCAGTTATAACAGAGCCTACGAGCAGTACTTC

D gene: NA
clone size: NA
J gene: TRBJ2-7
V gene: TRBV5-1
CDR3 protein: CASSLRAGSSYEQYF
CDR3 DNA: TGCGCCAGCAGCTTGAGGGCGGGAAGCTCCTACGAGCAGTACTTC

D gene: NA
clone size: few
J gene: TRBJ2-2
V gene: TRBV2
CDR3 protein: CASSDGGLATNTGELFF
CDR3 DNA: TGTGCCAGCAGTGACGGTGGGCTAGCGACAAACACCGGGGAGCTGTTTTTT

D gene: NA
clone size: NA
J gene: TRBJ2-7
V gene: TRBV27
CDR3 protein: CASSSGLLYEQYF
CDR3 DNA: TGTGCCAGCAGTAGTGGACTGCTCTACGAGCAGTACTTC

D gene: NA
clone size: NA
J gene: TRBJ2-7
V gene: TRBV7-9
CDR3 protein: CASSFPIYEQYF
CDR3 DNA: TGTGCCAGCAGCTTTCCGATTTACGAGCAGTACTTC

D gene: NA
clone size: NA
J gene: TRBJ1-2
V gene: TRBV21-1
CDR3 protein: CASSKLIVWRQDNYGYTF
CDR3 DNA: TGTGCCAGCAGCAAATTAATAGTTTGGAGACAGGACAACTATGGCTACACCTTC

D gene: NA
clone size: few
J gene: TRBJ1-1
V gene: TRBV5-4
CDR3 protein: CASSFGGSPEAFF
CDR3 DNA: TGTGCCAGCAGCTTTGGGGGCAGCCCTGAAGCTTTCTTT

D gene: TRBD2
clone size: NA
J gene: TRBJ2-1
V gene: TRBV9
CDR3 protein: CASSTRLANEQFF
CDR3 DNA: TGTGCCAGCAGCACCCGACTAGCTAATGAGCAGTTCTTC

D gene: TRBD2
clone size: few
J gene: TRBJ2-7
V gene: TRBV7-9
CDR3 protein: CASSPSGTSGYEQYF
CDR3 DNA: TGTGCCAGCAGCCCATCCGGGACTAGCGGTTACGAGCAGTACTTC